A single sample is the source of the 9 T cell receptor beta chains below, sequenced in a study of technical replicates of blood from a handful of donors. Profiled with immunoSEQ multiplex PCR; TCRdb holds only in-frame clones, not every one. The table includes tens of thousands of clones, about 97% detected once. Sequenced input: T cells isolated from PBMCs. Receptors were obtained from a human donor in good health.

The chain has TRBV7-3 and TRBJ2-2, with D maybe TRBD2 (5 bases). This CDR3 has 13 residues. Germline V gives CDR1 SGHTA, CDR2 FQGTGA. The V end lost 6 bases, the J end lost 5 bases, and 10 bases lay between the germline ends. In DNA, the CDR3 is TGTGCCAGCAGTCGGACGGGAACCGGGGAGCTGTTTTTT. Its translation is CASSRTGTGELFF.

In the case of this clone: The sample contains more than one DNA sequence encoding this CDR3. This CDR3 reads CASSLVRSYEQYF. The CDR3 coding sequence is TGTGCCAGCAGCTTGGTTCGGAGTTACGAGCAGTACTTC. This sequence joins TRBV5-6 and TRBJ2-7; D remains unclear. Germline V gene sequence: CDR1 SGHDT, CDR2 YYEEEE. V lost 0 bases to trimming and J lost 4 bases, with 8 bases between them. The CDR3 covers 13 residues.

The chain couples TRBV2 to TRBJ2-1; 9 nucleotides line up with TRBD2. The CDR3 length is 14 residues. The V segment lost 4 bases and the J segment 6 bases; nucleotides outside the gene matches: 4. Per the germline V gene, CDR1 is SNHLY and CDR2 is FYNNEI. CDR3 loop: CASSGVAGVNEQFF. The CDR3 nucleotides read TGTGCCAGCAGTGGGGTAGCGGGAGTCAATGAGCAGTTCTTC.

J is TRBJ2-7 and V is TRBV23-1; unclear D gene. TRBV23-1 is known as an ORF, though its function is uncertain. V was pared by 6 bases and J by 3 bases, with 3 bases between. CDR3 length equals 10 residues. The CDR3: CASRLYEQYF. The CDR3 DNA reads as TGCGCCAGCAGACTCTACGAGCAGTACTTC.

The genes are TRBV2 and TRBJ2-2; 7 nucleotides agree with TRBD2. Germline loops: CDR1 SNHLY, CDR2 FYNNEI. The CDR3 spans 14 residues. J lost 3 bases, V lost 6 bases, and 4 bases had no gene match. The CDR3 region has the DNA TGTGCCAGCAGACCCCTAGCGGACACCGGGGAGCTGTTTTTT. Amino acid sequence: CASRPLADTGELFF.

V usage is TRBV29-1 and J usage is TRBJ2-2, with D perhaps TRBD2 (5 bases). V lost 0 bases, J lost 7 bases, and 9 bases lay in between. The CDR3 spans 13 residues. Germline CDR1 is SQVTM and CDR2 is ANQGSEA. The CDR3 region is CSVEEISGGELFF. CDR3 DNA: TGCAGCGTTGAAGAAATCAGCGGCGGGGAGCTGTTTTTT.

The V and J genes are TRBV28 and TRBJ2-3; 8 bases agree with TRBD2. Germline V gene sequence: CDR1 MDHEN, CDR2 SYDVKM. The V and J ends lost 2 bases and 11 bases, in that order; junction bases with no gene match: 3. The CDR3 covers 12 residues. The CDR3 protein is CASSLGLAQQYF. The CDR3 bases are TGTGCCAGCAGTTTAGGACTAGCTCAGCAGTATTTT.

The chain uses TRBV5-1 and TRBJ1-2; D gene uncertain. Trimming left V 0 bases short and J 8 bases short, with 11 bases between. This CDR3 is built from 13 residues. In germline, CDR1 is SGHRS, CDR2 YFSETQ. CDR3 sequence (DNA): TGCGCCAGCAGCTTGGAAACGGAGCTAGGCTACACCTTC. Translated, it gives CASSLETELGYTF. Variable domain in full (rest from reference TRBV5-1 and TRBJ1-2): KAGVTQTPRYLIKTRGQQVTLSCSPISGHRSVSWYQQTPGQGLQFLFEYFSETQRNKGNFPGRFSGRQFSNSRSEMNVSTLELGDSALYLCASSLETELGYTFGSGTRLTVV.

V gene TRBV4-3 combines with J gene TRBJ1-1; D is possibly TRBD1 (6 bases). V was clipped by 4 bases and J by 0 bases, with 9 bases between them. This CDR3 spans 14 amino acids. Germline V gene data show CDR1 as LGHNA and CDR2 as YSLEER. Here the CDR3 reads CASSLGQMNTEAFF. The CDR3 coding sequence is TGCGCCAGCAGCCTTGGACAGATGAACACTGAAGCTTTCTTT.